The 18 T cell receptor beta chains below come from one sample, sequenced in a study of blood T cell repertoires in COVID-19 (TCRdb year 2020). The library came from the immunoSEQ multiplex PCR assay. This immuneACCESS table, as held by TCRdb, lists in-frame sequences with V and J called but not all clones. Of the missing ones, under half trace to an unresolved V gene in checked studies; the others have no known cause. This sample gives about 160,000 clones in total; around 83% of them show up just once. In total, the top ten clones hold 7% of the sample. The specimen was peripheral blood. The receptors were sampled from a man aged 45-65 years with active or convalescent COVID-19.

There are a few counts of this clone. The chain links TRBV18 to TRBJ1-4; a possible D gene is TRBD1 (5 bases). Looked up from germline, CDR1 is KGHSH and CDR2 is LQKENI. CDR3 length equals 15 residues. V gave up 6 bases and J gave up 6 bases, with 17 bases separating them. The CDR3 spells CASSQGAGSDEKLFF. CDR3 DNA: TGTGCCAGCTCCCAAGGGGCGGGGAGCGATGAAAAACTGTTTTTT.

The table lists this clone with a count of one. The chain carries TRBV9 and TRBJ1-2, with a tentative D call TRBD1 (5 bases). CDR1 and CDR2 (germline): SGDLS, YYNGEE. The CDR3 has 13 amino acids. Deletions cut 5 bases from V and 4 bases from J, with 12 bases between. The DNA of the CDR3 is TGTGCCAGCAGTGGGCCCGGGGGCTATGGCTACACCTTC. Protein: CASSGPGGYGYTF.

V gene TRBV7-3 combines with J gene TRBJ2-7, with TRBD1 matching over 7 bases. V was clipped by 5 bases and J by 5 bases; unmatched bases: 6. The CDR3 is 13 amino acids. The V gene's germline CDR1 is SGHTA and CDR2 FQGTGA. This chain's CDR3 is CASSTTGLDEQYF. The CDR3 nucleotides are TGTGCCAGCAGCACGACAGGGTTGGACGAGCAGTACTTC. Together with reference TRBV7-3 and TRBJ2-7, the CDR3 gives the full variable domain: GAGVSQTPSNKVTEKGKYVELRCDPISGHTALYWYRQSLGQGPEFLIYFQGTGAADDSGLPNDRFFAVRPEGSVSTLKIQRTERGDSAVYLCASSTTGLDEQYFGPGTRLTVT.

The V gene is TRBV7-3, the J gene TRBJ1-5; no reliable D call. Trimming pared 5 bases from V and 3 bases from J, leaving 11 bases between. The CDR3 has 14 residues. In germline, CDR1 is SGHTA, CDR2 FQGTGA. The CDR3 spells CASSQQRHNQPQHF. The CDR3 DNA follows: TGTGCCAGCAGCCAGCAGAGACACAATCAGCCCCAGCATTTT. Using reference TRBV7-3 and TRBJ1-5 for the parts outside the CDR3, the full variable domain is GAGVSQTPSNKVTEKGKYVELRCDPISGHTALYWYRQSLGQGPEFLIYFQGTGAADDSGLPNDRFFAVRPEGSVSTLKIQRTERGDSAVYLCASSQQRHNQPQHFGDGTRLSIL.

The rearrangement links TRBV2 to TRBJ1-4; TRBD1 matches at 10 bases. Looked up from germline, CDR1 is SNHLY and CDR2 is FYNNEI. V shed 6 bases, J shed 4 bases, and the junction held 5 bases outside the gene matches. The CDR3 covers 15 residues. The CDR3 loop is CASSPRDRGNEKLFF. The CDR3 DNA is TGTGCCAGCAGCCCCAGGGACAGGGGTAATGAAAAACTGTTTTTT.

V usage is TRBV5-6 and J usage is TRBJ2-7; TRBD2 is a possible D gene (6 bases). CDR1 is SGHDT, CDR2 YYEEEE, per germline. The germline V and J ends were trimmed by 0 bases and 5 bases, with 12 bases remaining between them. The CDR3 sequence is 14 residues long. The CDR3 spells CASSLGMGGDEQYF. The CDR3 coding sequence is TGTGCCAGCAGCTTGGGGATGGGAGGCGACGAGCAGTACTTC.

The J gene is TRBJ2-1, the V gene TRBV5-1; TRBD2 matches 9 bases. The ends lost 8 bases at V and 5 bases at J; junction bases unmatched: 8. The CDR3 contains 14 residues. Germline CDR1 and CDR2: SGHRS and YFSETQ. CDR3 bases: TGCGCCAGTAACCTAGCGGGATCTAACAATGAGCAGTTCTTC. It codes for CASNLAGSNNEQFF.

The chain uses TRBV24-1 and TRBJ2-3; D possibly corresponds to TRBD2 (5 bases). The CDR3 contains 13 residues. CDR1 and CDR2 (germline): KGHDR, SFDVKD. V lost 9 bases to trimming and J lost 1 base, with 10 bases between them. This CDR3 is CATGLTGTDTQYF. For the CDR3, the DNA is TGTGCCACCGGACTTACTGGCACAGATACGCAGTATTTT.

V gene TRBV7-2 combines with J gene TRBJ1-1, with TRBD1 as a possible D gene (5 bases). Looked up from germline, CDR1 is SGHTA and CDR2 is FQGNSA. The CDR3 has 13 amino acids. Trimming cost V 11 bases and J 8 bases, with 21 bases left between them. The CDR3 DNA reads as TGTGCCGAACGATCGGCGGGGGAAGACGAAGCTTTCTTT. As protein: CAERSAGEDEAFF.

The CDR3 sequence: CASSPTGRGGLEAFF. The CDR3 DNA reads TGTGCCAGTAGCCCAACGGGCCGAGGGGGCCTTGAAGCTTTCTTT. This chain connects TRBV19 to TRBJ1-1, with TRBD1 matching over 7 bases. The V and J ends lost 6 bases and 7 bases, in that order; junction bases with no gene match: 14. From germline, CDR1 is LNHDA and CDR2 SQIVND (reference sequence). The CDR3 spans 15 residues.

The CDR3 region is CASSFPGSGNEQFF. As DNA, the CDR3 is TGTGCCAGCAGTTTTCCCGGGAGCGGCAATGAGCAGTTCTTC. J is TRBJ2-1 and V is TRBV27, with a tentative D call TRBD2 (6 bases). The CDR3 contains 14 residues. Germline loops: CDR1 MNHEY, CDR2 SMNVEV (reference sequence). V lost 3 bases and J lost 6, with 12 bases in between.

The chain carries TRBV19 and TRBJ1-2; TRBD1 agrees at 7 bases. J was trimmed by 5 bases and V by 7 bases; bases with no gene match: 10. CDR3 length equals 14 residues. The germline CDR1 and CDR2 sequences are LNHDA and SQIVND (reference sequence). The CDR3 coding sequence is TGTGCCAGTAATCCTCGGGACAGAAGTTATGGCTACACCTTC. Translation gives CASNPRDRSYGYTF.

CDR3 nucleotide sequence: TGTGCCTGGAGTCGACAGTTCTATGGCTACACCTTC. As protein: CAWSRQFYGYTF. The V gene is TRBV30, the J gene TRBJ1-2, with D possibly matching TRBD1 (5 bases). Germline CDR1 GTSNPN, CDR2 SVGIG (reference sequence). The CDR3 runs to 12 residues. The V gene lost 2 bases and the J gene lost 4 bases, with 8 bases spanning the gap.

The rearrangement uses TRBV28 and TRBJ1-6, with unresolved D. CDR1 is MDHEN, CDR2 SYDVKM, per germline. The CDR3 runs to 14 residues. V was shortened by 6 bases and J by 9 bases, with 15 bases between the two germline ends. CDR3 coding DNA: TGTGCCAGCAGACGGAGTGGCGGCGGTTCACCCCTCCACTTT. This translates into CASRRSGGGSPLHF.

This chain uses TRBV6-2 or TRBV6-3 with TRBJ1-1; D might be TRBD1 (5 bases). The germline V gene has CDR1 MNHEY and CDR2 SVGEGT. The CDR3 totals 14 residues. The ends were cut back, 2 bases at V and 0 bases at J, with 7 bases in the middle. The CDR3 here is CASSYGALNTEAFF. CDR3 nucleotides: TGTGCCAGCAGTTACGGGGCACTGAACACTGAAGCTTTCTTT.

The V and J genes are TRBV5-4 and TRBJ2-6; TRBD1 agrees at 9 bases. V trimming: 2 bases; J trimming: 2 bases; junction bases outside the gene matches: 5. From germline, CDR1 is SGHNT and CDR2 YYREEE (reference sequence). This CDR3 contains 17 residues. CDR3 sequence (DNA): TGTGCCAGCAGCTTCTCGCGACAGGGGGCTGGGGCCAACGTCCTGACTTTC. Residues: CASSFSRQGAGANVLTF.

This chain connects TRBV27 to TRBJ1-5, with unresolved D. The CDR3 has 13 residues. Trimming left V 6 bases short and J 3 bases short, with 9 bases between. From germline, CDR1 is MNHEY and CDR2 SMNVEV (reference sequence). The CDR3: CASRSQINQPQHF. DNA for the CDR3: TGTGCCAGCAGGAGTCAAATCAATCAGCCCCAGCATTTT.

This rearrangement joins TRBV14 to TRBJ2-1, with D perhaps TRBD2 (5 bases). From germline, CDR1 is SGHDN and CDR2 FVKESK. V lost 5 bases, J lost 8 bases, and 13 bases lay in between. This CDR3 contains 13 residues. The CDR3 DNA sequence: TGTGCCAGCAGCTTGCTAGCTCAGGATGAGCAGTTCTTC. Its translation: CASSLLAQDEQFF.